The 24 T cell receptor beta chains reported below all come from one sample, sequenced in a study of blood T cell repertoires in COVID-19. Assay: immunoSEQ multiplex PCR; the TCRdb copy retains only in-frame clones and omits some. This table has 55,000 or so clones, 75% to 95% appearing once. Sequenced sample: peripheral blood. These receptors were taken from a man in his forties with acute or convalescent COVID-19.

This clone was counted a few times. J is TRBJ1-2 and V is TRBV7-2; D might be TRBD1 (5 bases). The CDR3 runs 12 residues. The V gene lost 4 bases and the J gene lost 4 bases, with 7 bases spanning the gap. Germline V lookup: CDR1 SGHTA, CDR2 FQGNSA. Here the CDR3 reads CASSYGGYGYTF. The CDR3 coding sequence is TGTGCCAGCAGCTACGGGGGCTATGGCTACACCTTC. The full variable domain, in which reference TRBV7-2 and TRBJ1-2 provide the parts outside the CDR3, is GAGVSQSPSNKVTEKGKDVELRCDPISGHTALYWYRQSLGQGLEFLIYFQGNSAPDKSGLPSDRFSAERTGGSVSTLTIQRTQQEDSAVYLCASSYGGYGYTFGSGTRLTVV.

The DNA of the CDR3 is TGTGCCAGCAGCCAAACTGGTCGGGAGGGGGAGACCCAGTACTTC. Translating gives CASSQTGREGETQYF. This sequence joins TRBV3-1 (or the pseudogene TRBV3-2) and TRBJ2-5; TRBD2 aligns across 8 bases. Germline V gives CDR1 LGHDT, CDR2 YNNKEL (reference sequence). With 2 bases clipped from V and 5 bases from J, the junction kept 7 bases outside the gene matches. This CDR3 is 15 amino acids long.

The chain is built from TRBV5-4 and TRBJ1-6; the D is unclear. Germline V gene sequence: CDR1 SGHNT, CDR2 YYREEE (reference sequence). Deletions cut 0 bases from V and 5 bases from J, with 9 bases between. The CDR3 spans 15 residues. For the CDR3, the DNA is TGTGCCAGCAGCTTGGGAGGCAGAGATAATTCACCCCTCCACTTT. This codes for CASSLGGRDNSPLHF.

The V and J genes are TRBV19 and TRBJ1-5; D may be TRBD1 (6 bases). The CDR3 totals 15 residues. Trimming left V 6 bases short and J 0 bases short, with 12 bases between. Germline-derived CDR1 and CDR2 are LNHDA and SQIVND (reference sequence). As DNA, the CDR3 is TGTGCCAGTAGCCTACAGGGTTTTAGCAATCAGCCCCAGCATTTT. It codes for CASSLQGFSNQPQHF.

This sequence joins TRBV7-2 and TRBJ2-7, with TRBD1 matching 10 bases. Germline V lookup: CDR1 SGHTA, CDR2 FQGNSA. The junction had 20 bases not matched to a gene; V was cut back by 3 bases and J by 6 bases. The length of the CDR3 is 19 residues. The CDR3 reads CASSFARTGGKGDLREQYF. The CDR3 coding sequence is TGTGCCAGCAGCTTCGCGAGGACAGGGGGTAAGGGGGACCTTCGCGAGCAGTACTTC.

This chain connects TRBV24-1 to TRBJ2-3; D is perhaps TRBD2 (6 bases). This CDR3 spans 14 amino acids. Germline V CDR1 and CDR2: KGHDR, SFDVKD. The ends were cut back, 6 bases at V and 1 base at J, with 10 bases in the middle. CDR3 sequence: CATSSPSGTDTQYF. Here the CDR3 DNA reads TGTGCCACCAGTAGCCCTAGCGGCACAGATACGCAGTATTTT.

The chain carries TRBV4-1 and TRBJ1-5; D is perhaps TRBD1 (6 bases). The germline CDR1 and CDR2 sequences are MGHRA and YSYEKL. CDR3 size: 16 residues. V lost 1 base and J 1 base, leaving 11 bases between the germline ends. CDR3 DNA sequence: TGCGCCAGCAGCCAAGGAGGGCAGGGGAGCAATCAGCCCCAGCATTTT. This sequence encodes CASSQGGQGSNQPQHF.

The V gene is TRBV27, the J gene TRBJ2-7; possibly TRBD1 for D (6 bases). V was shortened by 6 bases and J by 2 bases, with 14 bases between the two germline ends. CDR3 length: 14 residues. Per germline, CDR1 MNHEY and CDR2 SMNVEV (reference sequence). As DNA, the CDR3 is TGTGCCAGCAGCGGACAGCCTTCCCCCTACGAGCAGTACTTC. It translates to CASSGQPSPYEQYF.

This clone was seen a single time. The CDR3 loop is CASSQFAAGSYEQYF. DNA of the CDR3: TGTGCCAGCAGCCAATTCGCGGCAGGGTCCTACGAGCAGTACTTC. The chain carries TRBV16 and TRBJ2-7; possibly TRBD1 for D (5 bases). With 1 base removed from V and 1 base from J, the gap between germline ends came to 11 bases. Looked up from germline, CDR1 is KGHSY and CDR2 is FQNENV. This CDR3 is built from 15 residues.

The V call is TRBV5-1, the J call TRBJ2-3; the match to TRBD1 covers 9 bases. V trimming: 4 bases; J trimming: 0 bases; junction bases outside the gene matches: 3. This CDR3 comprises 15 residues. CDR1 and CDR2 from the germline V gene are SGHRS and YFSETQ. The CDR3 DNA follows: TGCGCCAGCAGCCGGGGACAGGGAAGCACAGATACGCAGTATTTT. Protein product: CASSRGQGSTDTQYF.

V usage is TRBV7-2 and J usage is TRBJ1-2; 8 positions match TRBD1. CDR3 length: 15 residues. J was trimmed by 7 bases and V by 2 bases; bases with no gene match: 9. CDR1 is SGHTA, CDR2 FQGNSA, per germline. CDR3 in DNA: TGTGCCAGCAGCTTATCATTACAGGGGGGACGTGGCTACACCTTC. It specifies CASSLSLQGGRGYTF.

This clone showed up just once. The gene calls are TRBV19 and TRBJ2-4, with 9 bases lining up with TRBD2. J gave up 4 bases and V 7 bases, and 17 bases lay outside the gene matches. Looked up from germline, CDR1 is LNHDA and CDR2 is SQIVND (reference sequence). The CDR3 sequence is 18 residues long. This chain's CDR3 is CASTPNAGGVRGKNIQYF. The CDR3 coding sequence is TGTGCCAGTACCCCGAATGCGGGAGGGGTTCGGGGAAAAAACATTCAGTACTTC.

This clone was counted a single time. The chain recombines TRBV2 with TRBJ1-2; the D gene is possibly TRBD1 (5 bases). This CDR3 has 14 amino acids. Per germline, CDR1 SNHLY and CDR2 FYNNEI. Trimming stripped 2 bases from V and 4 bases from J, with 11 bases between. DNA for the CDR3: TGTGCCAGCAGTGAAAAGCAGGGCGGCTATGGCTACACCTTC. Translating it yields CASSEKQGGYGYTF.

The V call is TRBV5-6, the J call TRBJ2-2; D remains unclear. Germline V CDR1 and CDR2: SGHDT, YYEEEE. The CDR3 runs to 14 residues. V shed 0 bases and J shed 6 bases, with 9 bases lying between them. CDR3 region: CASSLGAGSGELFF. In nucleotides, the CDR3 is TGTGCCAGCAGCTTGGGGGCAGGTTCCGGGGAGCTGTTTTTT.

The CDR3 DNA reads TGTGCCAGCAGTTTAGACTTCTATAATTCACCCCTCCACTTT. Protein: CASSLDFYNSPLHF. The chain joins TRBV27 to TRBJ1-6; D is undetermined. Germline V CDR1 and CDR2: MNHEY, SMNVEV (reference sequence). V was pared by 2 bases and J by 3 bases, with 5 bases between. The CDR3 totals 14 residues.

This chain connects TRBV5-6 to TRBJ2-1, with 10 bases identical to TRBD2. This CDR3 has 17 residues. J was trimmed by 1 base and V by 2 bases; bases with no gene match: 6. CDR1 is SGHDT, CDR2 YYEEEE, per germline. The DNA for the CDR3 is TGTGCCAGCAGCTTTCGGCTAGCGGGAGTGTCCTACAATGAGCAGTTCTTC. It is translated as CASSFRLAGVSYNEQFF. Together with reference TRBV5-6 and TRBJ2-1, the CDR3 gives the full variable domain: DAGVTQSPTHLIKTRGQQVTLRCSPKSGHDTVSWYQQALGQGPQFIFQYYEEEERQRGNFPDRFSGHQFPNYSSELNVNALLLGDSALYLCASSFRLAGVSYNEQFFGPGTRLTVL.

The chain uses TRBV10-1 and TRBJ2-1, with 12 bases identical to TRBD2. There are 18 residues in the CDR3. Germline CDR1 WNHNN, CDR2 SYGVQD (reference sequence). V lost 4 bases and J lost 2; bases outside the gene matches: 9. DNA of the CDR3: TGCGCCAGCAGTGCGAGGCTGGCTAGCGGGAGGGCCTACAATGAGCAGTTCTTC. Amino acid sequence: CASSARLASGRAYNEQFF.

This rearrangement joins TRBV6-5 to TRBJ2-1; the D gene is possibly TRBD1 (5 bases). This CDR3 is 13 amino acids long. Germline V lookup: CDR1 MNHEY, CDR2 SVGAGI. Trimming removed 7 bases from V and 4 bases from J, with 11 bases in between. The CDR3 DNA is TGTGCCAGCACCCTAGACAGTTACAATGAGCAGTTCTTC. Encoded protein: CASTLDSYNEQFF.

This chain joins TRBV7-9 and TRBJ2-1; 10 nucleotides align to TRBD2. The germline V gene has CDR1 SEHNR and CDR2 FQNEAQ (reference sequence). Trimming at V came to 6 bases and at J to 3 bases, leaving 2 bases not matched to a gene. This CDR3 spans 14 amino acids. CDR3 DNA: TGTGCCAGCAGTCCTAGCGGGGGCTACAATGAGCAGTTCTTC. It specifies CASSPSGGYNEQFF.

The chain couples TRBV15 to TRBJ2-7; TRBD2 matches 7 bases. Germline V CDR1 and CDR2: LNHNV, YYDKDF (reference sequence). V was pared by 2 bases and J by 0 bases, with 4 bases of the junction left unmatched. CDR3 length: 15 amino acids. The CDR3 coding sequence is TGTGCCACCAGCAGAACGGGGGGATCCTCCTACGAGCAGTACTTC. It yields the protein CATSRTGGSSYEQYF.

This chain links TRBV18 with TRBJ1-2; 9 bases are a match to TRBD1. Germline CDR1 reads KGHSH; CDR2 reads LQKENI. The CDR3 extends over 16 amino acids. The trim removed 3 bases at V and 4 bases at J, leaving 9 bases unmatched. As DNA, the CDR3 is TGTGCCAGCTCACCGTACCGGGACAGGGAGATCTATGGCTACACCTTC. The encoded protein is CASSPYRDREIYGYTF.

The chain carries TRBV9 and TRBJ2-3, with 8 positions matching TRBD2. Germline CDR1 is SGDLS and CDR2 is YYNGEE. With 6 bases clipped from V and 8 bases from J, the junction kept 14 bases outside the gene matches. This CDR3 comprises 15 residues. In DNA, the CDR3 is TGTGCCAGCACCCGGGAAGGAGCGGGAGACCGTACGCAGTATTTT. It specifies CASTREGAGDRTQYF.

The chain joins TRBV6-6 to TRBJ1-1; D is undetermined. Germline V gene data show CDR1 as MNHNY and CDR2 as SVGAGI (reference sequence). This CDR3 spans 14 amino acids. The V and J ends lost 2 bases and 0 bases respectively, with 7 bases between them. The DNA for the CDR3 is TGTGCCAGCAGTTACCAACAGCTGAACACTGAAGCTTTCTTT. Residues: CASSYQQLNTEAFF.

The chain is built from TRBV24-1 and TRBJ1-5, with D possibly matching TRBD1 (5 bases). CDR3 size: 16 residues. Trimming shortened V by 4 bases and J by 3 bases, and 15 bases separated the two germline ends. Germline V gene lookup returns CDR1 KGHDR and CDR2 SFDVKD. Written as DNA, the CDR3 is TGTGCCACCAGTGACCGTGGGGGGGATCCCAATCAGCCCCAGCATTTT. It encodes CATSDRGGDPNQPQHF.